This T cell receptor beta chain originates from a study of shared clonotypes between healthy human individuals. Study-wide findings and caveats: Tissue TCR repertoires likely differ from these blood-only repertoires.

Per the authors' pipeline: Junction-only sequences produced by ImmunoSEQ had no quality scores, so filtering differed. Assay used: immunoSEQ multiplex PCR; TCRdb lists only in-frame clones, some missing. For V, J and clone size, that table is used; D and trimming come from the DNA. The table has about 680,000 clones, about three quarters seen once. A remark on this clone: Its antigen is not identified.

Trimming removed 2 bases at V and 1 base at J, with 14 bases between. Germline loops: CDR1 MGHRA, CDR2 YSYEKL. CDR3 length: 16 amino acids. The rearrangement uses TRBV4-1 and TRBJ1-2, with D uncertain. This TCR came from a woman aged 25-40 years in good health. The sequenced sample consisted of memory CD4+ T cells sorted from blood. The subset here: CD45RA-negative fraction. The CDR3 loop reads CASSQPDHGVNYGYTF. CDR3 coding DNA: TGCGCCAGCAGCCAACCCGACCATGGGGTTAACTATGGCTACACCTTC.